Listed below are T cell receptor beta chains from one sample, sequenced in a study of PD-L1 blockade in urothelial cancer. Method: immunoSEQ multiplex PCR; TCRdb's copy keeps in-frame clones and lacks some. The sample includes some 45,000 clones, 70% to 90% of them seen just once. The source was PBMCs, collected around atezolizumab (anti-PD-L1) treatment. The receptors here all came from a man at least 80 years old with urothelial cancer. Each CDR3 is given with its conserved first and last residue. D genes are given only for firm matches. Rows give clone size only sometimes, using once, few, many, or a class for an expanded clone.

d_call | j_call | v_call | clone_size | cdr3_nt | cdr3_aa
TRBD2 | TRBJ2-3 | TRBV19 | NA | TGTGCCAGTAGTGTATCTAGCGGGAGTGGGACAGATACGCAGTATTTT | CASSVSSGSGTDTQYF
TRBD1 | TRBJ1-5 | TRBV6-6 | NA | TGTGCCAGCACTATGACAGGGGGCGGCAATCAGCCCCAGCATTTT | CASTMTGGGNQPQHF
TRBD1 | TRBJ1-1 | TRBV10-1 | NA | TGCGCCAGCAGCGGGATGGGACAGCGGAACACTGAAGCTTTCTTT | CASSGMGQRNTEAFF
TRBD1 | TRBJ2-7 | TRBV7-2 | NA | TGTGCCAGCAGCGCCTCCGGGACAGGGGGGTACGAGCAGTACTTC | CASSASGTGGYEQYF
NA | TRBJ2-1 | TRBV15 | NA | TGTGCCACCAGCATCGACAGTTACTCCTACAATGAGCAGTTCTTC | CATSIDSYSYNEQFF
NA | TRBJ1-3 | TRBV6-5 | NA | TGTGCCAGCAAAGGGGGCTCTGGAAACACCATATATTTT | CASKGGSGNTIYF
TRBD2 | TRBJ2-3 | TRBV5-1 | NA | TGCGCCAGCATGACTAGCGGTTTCTCGAATACGCAGTATTTT | CASMTSGFSNTQYF
NA | TRBJ2-6 | TRBV7-9 | NA | TGTGCCAGCAGCTTAGAGGGGCGAGGGGCCAACGTCCTGACTTTC | CASSLEGRGANVLTF
NA | TRBJ2-1 | TRBV4-1 | once | TGCGCCAGCAGCCAACGGGACAATGAGCAGTTCTTC | CASSQRDNEQFF
TRBD1 | TRBJ1-2 | TRBV6-5 | NA | TGTGCCAGCAGCCAGGGGGTTGGCTACACCTTC | CASSQGVGYTF
NA | TRBJ1-5 | TRBV27 | NA | TGTGCCAGCAGATTGACAGGCAATCAGCCCCAGCATTTT | CASRLTGNQPQHF